This is a list of T cell receptor beta chains from one sample in a study of blood T cell repertoires in COVID-19. The assay was immunoSEQ multiplex PCR, and TCRdb's table has in-frame clones only and misses some. This sample has about 180,000 clones; around 85% occur once, and the top ten carry 6.2%. The sequenced sample was PBMCs or T cells enriched from blood (not recorded which). These receptors were obtained from a man aged 35-49 years who had recovered from COVID-19. Each CDR3 is given without its conserved first and last residue. The listing skips clone size in some rows; elsewhere it reads once, few, many or a size class.

V gene	J gene	clone size	CDR3 protein
TRBV18	TRBJ2-7	-	ASSLQGGYEQY
TRBV2	TRBJ1-5	-	ASGLPGQGPQPQH
TRBV30	TRBJ2-1	-	AWSVQGYNEQF
TRBV4-1	TRBJ1-1	-	ASLGNGWAEAF
TRBV7-2	TRBJ1-6	-	ASSLMRTGGVYNSPLH
TRBV4-1	TRBJ1-6	once	ASSQGQGARNSPLH
TRBV11-3	TRBJ1-2	once	ASSLGHNYGYT
TRBV29-1	TRBJ2-1	-	SVDLAGGRNEQF
TRBV12-3/TRBV12-4	TRBJ2-7	-	ASKQGASYEQY
TRBV10-1	TRBJ2-3	-	ASSDPLGSDTQY
TRBV19	TRBJ1-3	-	ASSSSPRGFSGNTIY
TRBV5-6	TRBJ2-7	few	ASSSLYEQY
TRBV19	TRBJ1-5	-	ASSNDRGGRSNQPQH
TRBV5-1	TRBJ2-1	-	ASSLASGGPSYNEQF
TRBV7-9	TRBJ2-5	-	ASSFPGPETQY
TRBV29-1	TRBJ2-1	once	SGGGGDSYNEQF
TRBV19	TRBJ1-1	-	ASYRGRTEAF
TRBV3-1/TRBV3-2	TRBJ2-7	-	ASSQARTGYEQY
TRBV3-1/TRBV3-2	TRBJ1-4	-	ASSQDPAGNEKLF
TRBV10-3	TRBJ1-5	-	AISVGRNSNQPQH
TRBV19	TRBJ1-1	-	ASNGDEVGNTEAF
TRBV25-1	TRBJ2-1	once	ASSEYVAGGPKNNEQF
TRBV11-2	TRBJ1-6	-	ASSSPGQASSPLH
TRBV2	TRBJ1-4	-	ASRGDSLNEKLF
TRBV13	TRBJ1-4	-	ASSPGGTSEKLF
TRBV7-9	TRBJ1-4	-	ASSLASMPNEKLF
TRBV9	TRBJ2-5	-	ASSVLGLGTQY
TRBV6-1	TRBJ2-2	-	ASSDAPLAGPGELF
TRBV5-1	TRBJ2-5	-	ASKVGGVQETQY
TRBV6-1	TRBJ2-1	few	ASSVTSGGASSYNEQF
TRBV2	TRBJ2-2	-	ASRETGMGTGELF